This is a list of T cell receptor beta chains from one sample in a study of blood T cell repertoires in COVID-19. Profiled with immunoSEQ multiplex PCR; TCRdb holds only in-frame clones, not every one. The table lists 450,000 to 500,000 clones, 75% to 90% of them singletons. Sequenced: PBMCs or T cells enriched from blood (not recorded which). The receptors shown here come from an older woman who had recovered from COVID-19. Each CDR3 is given with its conserved first and last residue. The D gene is left open where the match is weak. Expanded clones are given a class, and other clones once, few, many or no size at all.

V: TRBV5-1; J: TRBJ1-3; size: -; D: TRBD1; CDR3: CASSLAGQGTGNTIYF; DNA: TGCGCCAGCAGCTTGGCCGGACAGGGAACTGGAAACACCATATATTTT
V: TRBV5-1; J: TRBJ1-1; size: few; D: -; CDR3: CASSQGAGTEAFF; DNA: TGCGCCAGCAGCCAGGGTGCTGGCACTGAAGCTTTCTTT
V: TRBV4-1; J: TRBJ2-7; size: -; D: -; CDR3: CASSQERGRYEQYF; DNA: TGCGCCAGCAGCCAAGAGCGGGGCCGCTACGAGCAGTACTTC
V: TRBV9; J: TRBJ2-2; size: -; D: -; CDR3: CASSVAGRDTGELFF; DNA: TGTGCCAGCAGCGTAGCAGGGCGCGACACCGGGGAGCTGTTTTTT
V: TRBV5-1; J: TRBJ2-1; size: -; D: TRBD2; CDR3: CASSLVVAGGSSEQFF; DNA: TGCGCCAGCAGCTTGGTGGTAGCGGGGGGAAGTAGTGAGCAGTTCTTC
V: TRBV29-1; J: TRBJ1-3; size: -; D: -; CDR3: CSVQYSGNTIYF; DNA: TGCAGCGTCCAGTACTCTGGAAACACCATATATTTT
V: TRBV5-1; J: TRBJ2-7; size: -; D: TRBD1; CDR3: CASSLRQGYEQYF; DNA: TGCGCCAGCAGCTTGCGACAGGGATACGAGCAGTACTTC
V: TRBV19; J: TRBJ2-3; size: -; D: -; CDR3: CASSHRETVSDTQYF; DNA: TGTGCCAGTAGCCATAGGGAGACCGTCTCAGATACGCAGTATTTT
V: TRBV18; J: TRBJ2-5; size: -; D: -; CDR3: CASSPLGGTQYF; DNA: TGTGCCAGCTCACCCCTCGGGGGGACCCAGTACTTC
V: TRBV10-3; J: TRBJ1-5; size: -; D: TRBD1; CDR3: CAISPGTGLNQPQHF; DNA: TGTGCCATCAGCCCCGGGACAGGACTCAATCAGCCCCAGCATTTT
V: TRBV14; J: TRBJ2-4; size: once; D: TRBD2; CDR3: CASSPRNSGTPREAKNIQYF; DNA: TGTGCCAGCAGCCCCCGTAATAGCGGGACTCCGAGGGAGGCCAAAAACATTCAGTACTTC
V: TRBV5-1; J: TRBJ1-1; size: few; D: -; CDR3: CASSLQSVGLDTEAFF; DNA: TGCGCCAGCAGCTTGCAGTCGGTGGGGCTGGACACTGAAGCTTTCTTT
V: TRBV10-3; J: TRBJ2-3; size: -; D: TRBD2; CDR3: CAISVERGGPWVF; DNA: TGTGCCATCAGTGTAGAGCGGGGCGGTCCCTGGGTGTTT
V: TRBV12-3/TRBV12-4; J: TRBJ2-1; size: -; D: TRBD1; CDR3: CASRPTGGNEQFF; DNA: TGTGCCAGCAGACCTACAGGGGGCAATGAGCAGTTCTTC
V: TRBV3-1/TRBV3-2; J: TRBJ2-5; size: -; D: TRBD2; CDR3: CASSHPLGRQETQYF; DNA: TGTGCCAGCAGCCACCCCCTCGGGAGGCAAGAGACCCAGTACTTC
V: TRBV11-2; J: TRBJ1-6; size: -; D: -; CDR3: CASSFEQGPYNSPLHF; DNA: TGTGCCAGCAGCTTTGAGCAGGGCCCCTATAATTCACCCCTCCACTTT
V: TRBV19; J: TRBJ1-5; size: -; D: -; CDR3: CASSINSHYSNQPQHF; DNA: TGTGCCAGTAGTATAAACTCCCATTATAGCAATCAGCCCCAGCATTTT
V: TRBV4-1; J: TRBJ2-6; size: -; D: TRBD1; CDR3: CASSRIFTGGSGANVLTF; DNA: TGCGCCAGCAGCCGGATTTTTACAGGGGGCTCTGGGGCCAACGTCCTGACTTTC
V: TRBV6-5; J: TRBJ1-1; size: -; D: TRBD1; CDR3: CASCPAGQDTEAFF; DNA: TGTGCCAGTTGCCCTGCAGGACAGGACACTGAAGCTTTCTTT
V: TRBV19; J: TRBJ1-1; size: -; D: -; CDR3: CASSRGQVTEAFF; DNA: TGTGCCAGTAGTAGGGGGCAGGTCACTGAAGCTTTCTTT
V: TRBV7-2; J: TRBJ1-1; size: -; D: -; CDR3: CASSTQWGDTEAFF; DNA: TGTGCCAGCAGCACTCAGTGGGGGGACACTGAAGCTTTCTTT
V: TRBV5-1; J: TRBJ1-6; size: -; D: -; CDR3: CASSLTSNSPLHF; DNA: TGCGCCAGCAGCTTGACCAGTAATTCACCCCTCCACTTT
V: TRBV5-6; J: TRBJ1-5; size: -; D: TRBD1; CDR3: CASSRYDRGPEDNQPQHF; DNA: TGTGCCAGCAGCCGTTACGACAGGGGGCCAGAAGACAATCAGCCCCAGCATTTT
V: TRBV4-2; J: TRBJ1-2; size: -; D: -; CDR3: CASSHSMGGDYGYTF; DNA: TGTGCCAGCAGCCACTCCATGGGGGGGGACTATGGCTACACCTTC
V: TRBV19; J: TRBJ1-5; size: -; D: TRBD1; CDR3: CASSNERNRGGQPQHF; DNA: TGTGCCAGTAGTAACGAGCGGAACAGGGGAGGCCAGCCCCAGCATTTT
V: TRBV7-2; J: TRBJ2-3; size: once; D: TRBD1; CDR3: CASSRGQYTTDTQYF; DNA: TGTGCCAGCAGCCGGGGACAGTACACCACAGATACGCAGTATTTT
V: TRBV9; J: TRBJ1-2; size: -; D: -; CDR3: CASSASGLDYTF; DNA: TGTGCCAGCAGCGCCTCAGGGTTGGACTACACCTTC
V: TRBV3-1/TRBV3-2; J: TRBJ1-2; size: once; D: -; CDR3: CASSQDSGLRGGYTF; DNA: TGTGCCAGCAGCCAAGATTCGGGCCTTAGGGGTGGCTACACCTTC
V: TRBV5-1; J: TRBJ2-3; size: -; D: -; CDR3: CASSSQGTSTDTQYF; DNA: TGCGCCAGCAGCTCACAGGGAACTAGCACAGATACGCAGTATTTT
V: TRBV5-1; J: TRBJ1-1; size: -; D: -; CDR3: CASSLARVNTEAFF; DNA: TGCGCCAGCAGCTTGGCCCGGGTGAACACTGAAGCTTTCTTT
V: TRBV10-3; J: TRBJ2-2; size: -; D: -; CDR3: CAISGQGSPGELFF; DNA: TGTGCCATCAGTGGGCAGGGCAGCCCCGGGGAGCTGTTTTTT
V: TRBV11-2; J: TRBJ1-6; size: -; D: TRBD1; CDR3: CASSPTGGYNSPLHF; DNA: TGTGCCAGCAGCCCAACAGGGGGCTATAATTCACCCCTCCACTTT
V: TRBV5-1; J: TRBJ2-1; size: -; D: TRBD1; CDR3: CASSLAGTGGLFF; DNA: TGCGCCAGCAGCTTGGCTGGGACAGGGGGGCTGTTCTTC
V: TRBV19; J: TRBJ1-6; size: -; D: -; CDR3: CASNPDSRSSYNSPLHF; DNA: TGTGCCAGTAACCCTGACAGTCGGAGCTCCTATAATTCACCCCTCCACTTT
V: TRBV7-2; J: TRBJ1-1; size: -; D: TRBD1; CDR3: CASSLRPGQPTEAFF; DNA: TGTGCCAGCAGCTTGAGACCGGGACAGCCAACTGAAGCTTTCTTT
V: TRBV24-1; J: TRBJ2-5; size: -; D: -; CDR3: CATSDLGRGAGAQETQYF; DNA: TGTGCCACCAGTGATTTGGGGCGGGGAGCTGGTGCACAAGAGACCCAGTACTTC
V: TRBV11-3; J: TRBJ1-4; size: -; D: TRBD1; CDR3: CASSADLQGAEEKLFF; DNA: TGTGCCAGCAGCGCCGATCTACAGGGGGCTGAGGAAAAACTGTTTTTT
V: TRBV10-3; J: TRBJ1-2; size: -; D: -; CDR3: CAISGQGSLYGYTF; DNA: TGTGCCATCAGTGGGCAGGGTAGCCTCTATGGCTACACCTTC
V: TRBV6-5; J: TRBJ1-5; size: -; D: -; CDR3: CASSPSNQPQHF; DNA: TGTGCCAGCAGTCCGAGCAATCAGCCCCAGCATTTT
V: TRBV2; J: TRBJ1-2; size: -; D: TRBD1; CDR3: CASRPDRGQHGYTF; DNA: TGTGCCAGCAGACCTGACAGGGGGCAACATGGCTACACCTTC
V: TRBV2; J: TRBJ2-3; size: -; D: -; CDR3: CASRTTGYTQYF; DNA: TGTGCCAGCAGGACGACAGGTTATACGCAGTATTTT